These 26 T cell receptor beta chains share one sample of origin, sequenced in a study of T-cell reconstitution after alpha-beta-depleted transplantation in children. The TCRbeta library was prepared with unique molecular identifiers. MiXCR, run by TCRdb on the PCR reads, gives a single entry per CDR3 protein. This table holds hundreds of thousands of distinct CDR3 sequences, approximately 12% found once. The specimen comprised PBMCs from the stem cell graft donor, sampled from the stem cell graft. Receptors were obtained from a human donor who donated a stem cell graft to a child with combined immunodeficiency.

This chain connects TRBV9 to TRBJ2-5; D might be TRBD2 (5 bases). This CDR3 is built from 13 residues. CDR1 and CDR2 (germline): SGDLS, YYNGEE. Trimming took 5 bases from V and 3 from J, leaving 11 bases between them. In DNA form, the CDR3 reads TGTGCCAGCAGGGGAGTCGGGGAAGAGACCCAGTACTTC. This gives the protein CASRGVGEETQYF.

V usage is TRBV6-2 or TRBV6-3 and J usage is TRBJ2-1; D remains ambiguous. The CDR3 has 14 amino acids. Deletions cut 0 bases from V and 9 bases from J, with 12 bases between. CDR1 MNHEY and CDR2 SVGEGT come from the germline V gene. CDR3 protein: CASSYSNVGGEQFF. CDR3 bases: TGTGCCAGCAGTTACTCGAATGTGGGCGGTGAGCAGTTCTTC.

This clonotype has ten or more counts. J is TRBJ1-5 and V is TRBV12-3 or TRBV12-4, with D tentatively TRBD1 (5 bases). Trimming removed 6 bases from V and 3 bases from J, with 9 bases in between. The CDR3 covers 13 residues. CDR3 amino acids: CASRTALNQPQHF. As DNA, the CDR3 is TGTGCCAGCAGGACAGCGCTCAATCAGCCCCAGCATTTT.

Only a few counts were recorded for this clonotype. J is TRBJ1-6 and V is TRBV12-3 or TRBV12-4, with D uncertain. The CDR3 spans 12 residues. The ends were cut back, 5 bases at V and 10 bases at J, with 9 bases in the middle. The CDR3 DNA sequence: TGTGCCAGCAGTCTTCCATCCTCACCCCTCCACTTT. It encodes CASSLPSSPLHF.

This clonotype was seen repeatedly, ten times or more. The CDR3 DNA follows: TGCGCCAGCAGCCAAGATAGGGGTACCGGGGAGCTGTTTTTT. Amino acid sequence: CASSQDRGTGELFF. The V gene is TRBV4-3, the J gene TRBJ2-2; maybe TRBD1 (5 bases). The CDR3 has 14 residues. V was shortened by 0 bases and J by 5 bases, with 7 bases between the two germline ends. CDR1 is LGHNA, CDR2 YSLEER, per germline.

This clonotype was seen more than once but under ten times. The rearrangement uses TRBV2 and TRBJ2-1; D is unresolved. This CDR3 contains 11 residues. The germline gives CDR1 SNHLY, CDR2 FYNNEI. V was cut by 4 bases and J by 6 bases, with 4 bases left in between. Here the CDR3 reads CASSGSNEQFF. The CDR3 bases are TGTGCCAGCAGTGGCAGCAATGAGCAGTTCTTC.

This clonotype showed up many times. CDR3 DNA sequence: TGTGCCAGCAGCCTCTTACAGCGGGAGGCTCACAATGAGCAGTTCTTC. It translates to CASSLLQREAHNEQFF. V gene TRBV7-8 combines with J gene TRBJ2-1; the match to TRBD2 covers 9 bases. Trimming cost V 5 bases and J 5 bases; bases outside gene matches: 10. Germline V gene lookup returns CDR1 SGHVS and CDR2 FQNEAQ. This CDR3 region has 16 residues.

This clonotype was seen many times. The chain employs TRBV24-1 and TRBJ2-1; 11 nucleotides agree with TRBD1. Trimming cost V 5 bases and J 5 bases; bases outside gene matches: 10. The CDR3 contains 17 residues. Germline V gene lookup returns CDR1 KGHDR and CDR2 SFDVKD. The CDR3 loop reads CATSASDRGQFNNEQFF. CDR3 in DNA: TGTGCCACCAGTGCCTCGGACAGGGGGCAATTTAACAATGAGCAGTTCTTC.

This clonotype has at least ten counts. The V call is TRBV6-5, the J call TRBJ2-6; D gene ambiguous. The CDR3 has 13 residues. V was clipped by 5 bases and J by 3 bases, with 5 bases between them. The germline V gene encodes CDR1 MNHEY and CDR2 SVGAGI. This CDR3 is CASSLIGANVLTF. The CDR3 DNA follows: TGTGCCAGCAGTCTGATTGGGGCCAACGTCCTGACTTTC.

The rearrangement links TRBV7-9 to TRBJ1-6, with D uncertain. This CDR3 has 15 amino acids. V shed 3 bases and J shed 7 bases, with 13 bases lying between them. Germline lookup yields CDR1 SEHNR and CDR2 FQNEAQ (reference sequence). In DNA, the CDR3 is TGTGCCAGCAGCTTTCGGGATCCGGGGAATTCACCCCTCCACTTT. Protein sequence: CASSFRDPGNSPLHF.

About this clonotype: No conserved phenylalanine or tryptophan is present at the end of the CDR3, so a read error is the likely explanation. This rearrangement joins TRBV12-3 or TRBV12-4 to TRBJ2-1; TRBD2 matches at 8 bases. This CDR3 spans 14 amino acids. V shed 6 bases, J shed 8 bases, and the junction held 9 bases outside the gene matches. CDR3 sequence: CASRRSGSRYEQFI. CDR3 in DNA: TGTGCCAGCAGACGGAGCGGGAGTAGGTATGAGCAGTTCATC.

This clonotype was picked up many times. The J gene is TRBJ2-3, the V gene TRBV12-3 or TRBV12-4, with D possibly being TRBD1 or TRBD2 (7 bases each). The CDR3 spans 13 residues. Trimming removed 4 bases from V and 14 bases from J, with 19 bases in between. CDR3 sequence: CASSYGGQGDPYF. CDR3 DNA: TGTGCCAGCAGTTACGGGGGGCAGGGGGATCCGTATTTT.

The chain employs TRBV7-2 and TRBJ2-7; 14 bases agree with TRBD2. CDR1 and CDR2 from the germline V gene are SGHTA and FQGNSA. V gave up 0 bases and J gave up 4 bases; unmatched junction bases: 8. The CDR3 extends over 18 amino acids. The CDR3: CASSLAPPGLAGAYEQYF. CDR3 nucleotides: TGTGCCAGCAGCTTAGCCCCTCCGGGACTAGCGGGAGCGTACGAGCAGTACTTC.

This clonotype occurred many times. The V and J genes are TRBV25-1 and TRBJ1-2; possible D gene TRBD1, 6 bases. The V end lost 5 bases, the J end lost 3 bases, and 13 bases lay between the germline ends. Germline V gene lookup returns CDR1 MGHDK and CDR2 SYGVNS. There are 14 residues in the CDR3. The DNA for the CDR3 is TGTGCCAGCAGTTCAGACAGGCTCCACTATGGCTACACCTTC. Translated: CASSSDRLHYGYTF.

The gene calls are TRBV5-6 and TRBJ2-4; D is unclear. CDR1 is SGHDT and CDR2 is YYEEEE in the germline V gene. The germline V and J ends were trimmed by 4 bases and 1 base, with 15 bases remaining between them. The length of the CDR3 is 16 residues. Written as DNA, the CDR3 is TGTGCCAGCAGCCATTTCATGGATTTGGCCAAAAACATTCAGTACTTC. Its protein is CASSHFMDLAKNIQYF. The entire variable domain, with the rest obtained from reference TRBV5-6 and TRBJ2-4, is as follows: DAGVTQSPTHLIKTRGQQVTLRCSPKSGHDTVSWYQQALGQGPQFIFQYYEEEERQRGNFPDRFSGHQFPNYSSELNVNALLLGDSALYLCASSHFMDLAKNIQYFGAGTRLSVL.

This clonotype was seen repeatedly, ten times or more. The chain links TRBV25-1 to TRBJ2-2, with 11 bases fitting TRBD2. Losses at the gene ends were 6 bases for V and 7 bases for J; bases not matched to a gene: 4. The CDR3 runs to 14 residues. Germline V gives CDR1 MGHDK, CDR2 SYGVNS. The CDR3 region is CASRGLAGVGELFF. The CDR3 nucleotides read TGTGCCAGCAGAGGACTAGCGGGTGTCGGGGAGCTGTTTTTT.

This clonotype was observed a few times. The chain employs TRBV6-2 or TRBV6-3 and TRBJ2-1; D not resolved. V lost 5 bases and J lost 4, with 30 bases in between. CDR1 MNHEY and CDR2 SVGEGT come from the germline V gene. The CDR3 totals 20 residues. The CDR3 region has the DNA TGTGCCAGCAGTAGCCGGACGGCGCCTCTCCTTAAACCTTCATACAATGAGCAGTTCTTC. It translates to CASSSRTAPLLKPSYNEQFF.

This clonotype was found a few times. The chain couples TRBV10-3 to TRBJ2-2, with 8 bases identical to TRBD1. The CDR3 is 15 amino acids. The junction had 7 bases not matched to a gene; V was cut back by 6 bases and J by 4 bases. In germline, CDR1 is ENHRY, CDR2 SYGVKD. The CDR3 loop is CAIRPSTGVTGELFF. DNA of the CDR3: TGTGCCATCAGACCTTCGACAGGGGTCACCGGGGAGCTGTTTTTT.

This clonotype was observed a few times. The chain combines TRBV9 with TRBJ1-5, with D maybe TRBD1 (5 bases). Trimming pared 0 bases from V and 7 bases from J, leaving 8 bases between. Germline-derived CDR1 and CDR2 are SGDLS and YYNGEE. The CDR3 runs to 13 residues. CDR3 sequence reads: CASSVANRQPQHF. CDR3 sequence (DNA): TGTGCCAGCAGCGTAGCCAACAGGCAGCCCCAGCATTTT.

This clonotype was picked up many times. This chain connects TRBV12-3 or TRBV12-4 to TRBJ1-3; perhaps TRBD1 as D (6 bases). V was shortened by 7 bases and J by 0 bases, with 13 bases between the two germline ends. The CDR3 contains 15 residues. The CDR3 DNA reads as TGTGCCAGCATGATTCAGGGGAGCTCTGGAAACACCATATATTTT. It specifies CASMIQGSSGNTIYF.

This clonotype was recorded a few times. V is TRBV11-2 and J is TRBJ2-7; 10 nucleotides align to TRBD1. The germline CDR1 and CDR2 sequences are SGHAT and FQNNGV. The CDR3 has 17 amino acids. The V and J ends lost 4 bases and 4 bases, in that order; junction bases with no gene match: 13. The CDR3 region is CASSSQRGQGSLYEQYF. The CDR3 DNA follows: TGTGCCAGCAGCTCGCAAAGGGGACAGGGGAGTCTGTACGAGCAGTACTTC.

This clonotype was seen more than once but under ten times. V and J are TRBV5-1 and TRBJ2-7; TRBD1 matches 10 bases. J was trimmed by 4 bases and V by 5 bases; bases with no gene match: 6. CDR1 is SGHRS, CDR2 YFSETQ, per germline. The CDR3 length is 14 residues. The CDR3 nucleotides read TGCGCCAGCAGATCCACGGGACAGGGGTACGAGCAGTACTTC. Protein: CASRSTGQGYEQYF.

This clonotype was found many times. The chain recombines TRBV12-3 or TRBV12-4 with TRBJ2-1; D is unresolved. This CDR3 has 14 amino acids. The V gene lost 3 bases and the J gene lost 5 bases, with 11 bases spanning the gap. CDR3 bases: TGTGCCAGCAGTTTGATGGTTCTGAACAATGAGCAGTTCTTC. Protein sequence: CASSLMVLNNEQFF.

This clonotype came up a few times. The V call is TRBV15, the J call TRBJ2-1, with 9 bases identical to TRBD2. The J segment lost 5 bases and the V segment lost 0 bases, leaving 11 bases of the junction unmatched. Germline V gives CDR1 LNHNV, CDR2 YYDKDF (reference sequence). The CDR3 has 18 residues. This chain's CDR3 is CATSRDRVSGGGDNEQFF. DNA for the CDR3: TGTGCCACCAGCAGAGATCGGGTTAGCGGGGGTGGGGACAATGAGCAGTTCTTC. The entire variable domain, with the rest obtained from reference TRBV15 and TRBJ2-1, is as follows: DAMVIQNPRYQVTQFGKPVTLSCSQTLNHNVMYWYQQKSSQAPKLLFHYYDKDFNNEADTPDNFQSRRPNTSFCFLDIRSPGLGDTAMYLCATSRDRVSGGGDNEQFFGPGTRLTVL.

This clonotype was detected a few times. CDR3 amino acids: CASSPGGGSNTGELFF. The DNA of the CDR3 is TGTGCCAGCTCTCCTGGGGGCGGTTCGAACACCGGGGAGCTGTTTTTT. V gene TRBV18 combines with J gene TRBJ2-2; tentatively, D is TRBD1 (6 bases). Trimming removed 6 bases at V and 0 bases at J, with 14 bases between. This CDR3 contains 16 residues. Germline CDR1 and CDR2: KGHSH and LQKENI.

This clonotype came up many times. CDR3 nucleotides: TGTGCCAGCAGTTACTCGGCTCGAGTCTCCTACAATGAGCAGTTCTTC. Residues: CASSYSARVSYNEQFF. J is TRBJ2-1 and V is TRBV6-5; D unclear. In germline, CDR1 is MNHEY, CDR2 SVGAGI. Deletions cut 0 bases from V and 0 bases from J, with 9 bases between. This CDR3 has 16 amino acids.